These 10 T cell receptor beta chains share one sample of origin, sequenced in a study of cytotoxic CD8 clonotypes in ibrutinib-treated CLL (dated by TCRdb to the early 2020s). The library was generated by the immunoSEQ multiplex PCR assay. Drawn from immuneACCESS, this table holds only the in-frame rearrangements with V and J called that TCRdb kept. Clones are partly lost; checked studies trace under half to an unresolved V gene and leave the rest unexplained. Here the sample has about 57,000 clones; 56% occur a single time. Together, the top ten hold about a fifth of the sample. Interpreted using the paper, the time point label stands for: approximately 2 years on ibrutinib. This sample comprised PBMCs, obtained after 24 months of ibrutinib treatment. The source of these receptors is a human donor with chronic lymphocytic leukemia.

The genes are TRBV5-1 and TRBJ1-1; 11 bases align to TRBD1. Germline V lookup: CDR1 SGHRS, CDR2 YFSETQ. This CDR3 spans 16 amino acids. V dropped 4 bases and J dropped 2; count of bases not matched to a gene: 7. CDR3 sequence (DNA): TGCGCCAGCAGCCCTGGACAGGGGGCTCTCAACACTGAAGCTTTCTTT. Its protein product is CASSPGQGALNTEAFF. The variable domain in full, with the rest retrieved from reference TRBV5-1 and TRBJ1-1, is KAGVTQTPRYLIKTRGQQVTLSCSPISGHRSVSWYQQTPGQGLQFLFEYFSETQRNKGNFPGRFSGRQFSNSRSEMNVSTLELGDSALYLCASSPGQGALNTEAFFGQGTRLTVV.

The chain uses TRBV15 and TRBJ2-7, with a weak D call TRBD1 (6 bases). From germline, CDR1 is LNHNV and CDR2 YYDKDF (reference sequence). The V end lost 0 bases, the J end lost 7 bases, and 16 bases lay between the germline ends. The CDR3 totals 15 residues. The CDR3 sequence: CATSRDSTGLREQYV. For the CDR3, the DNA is TGTGCCACCAGCAGAGATTCTACAGGGCTAAGGGAGCAGTACGTC.

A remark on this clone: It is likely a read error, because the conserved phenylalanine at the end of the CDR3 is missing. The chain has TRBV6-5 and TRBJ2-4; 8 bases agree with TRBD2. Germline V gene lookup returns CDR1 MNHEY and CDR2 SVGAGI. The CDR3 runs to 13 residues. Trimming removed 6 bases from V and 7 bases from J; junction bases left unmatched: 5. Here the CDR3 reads CASRAGRENIQYL. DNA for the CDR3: TGTGCCAGCAGGGCCGGGAGGGAGAACATTCAGTACCTC.

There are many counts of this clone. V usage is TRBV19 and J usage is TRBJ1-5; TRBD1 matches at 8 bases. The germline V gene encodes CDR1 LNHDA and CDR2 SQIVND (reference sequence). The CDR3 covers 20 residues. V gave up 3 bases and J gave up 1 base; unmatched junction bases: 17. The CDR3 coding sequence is TGTGCCAGTAGTATCTCCCACCGGGACAGGCGGAGAACGAGCAATCAGCCCCAGCATTTT. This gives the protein CASSISHRDRRRTSNQPQHF.

CDR3 DNA sequence: TGTGCCAGCAGCCCCCCCGGGGGCGATTCTCAGCCCCAGCATTTT. Amino acid sequence: CASSPPGGDSQPQHF. The chain combines TRBV2 with TRBJ1-5, with D perhaps TRBD1 (6 bases). The CDR3 is made up of 15 amino acids. Germline loops: CDR1 SNHLY, CDR2 FYNNEI. Trimming removed 6 bases at V and 6 bases at J, with 18 bases between.

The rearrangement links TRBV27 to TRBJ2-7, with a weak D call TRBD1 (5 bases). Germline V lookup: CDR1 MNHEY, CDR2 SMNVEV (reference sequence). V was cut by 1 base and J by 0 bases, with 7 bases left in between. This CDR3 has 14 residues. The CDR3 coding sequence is TGTGCCAGCAGTTTATACCAGGGCTCCTACGAGCAGTACTTC. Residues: CASSLYQGSYEQYF.

The CDR3, as DNA: TGTGCCAGCAGTTTATCGGCTCCTGGAGCGGGAGAAGAGACCCAGTACTTC. The encoded protein is CASSLSAPGAGEETQYF. This rearrangement joins TRBV28 to TRBJ2-5, with 8 bases matching TRBD2. The CDR3 is 17 residues long. Germline lookup yields CDR1 MDHEN and CDR2 SYDVKM. V shed 1 base, J shed 3 bases, and the junction held 10 bases outside the gene matches. The full variable domain, in which reference TRBV28 and TRBJ2-5 provide the parts outside the CDR3, is DVKVTQSSRYLVKRTGEKVFLECVQDMDHENMFWYRQDPGLGLRLIYFSYDVKMKEKGDIPEGYSVSREKKERFSLILESASTNQTSMYLCASSLSAPGAGEETQYFGPGTRLLVL.

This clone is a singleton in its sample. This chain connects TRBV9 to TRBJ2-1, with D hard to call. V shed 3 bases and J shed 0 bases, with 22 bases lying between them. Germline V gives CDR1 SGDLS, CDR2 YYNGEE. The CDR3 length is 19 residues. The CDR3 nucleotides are TGTGCCAGCAGCGCCCGCTCGCATCAAAACTTGCGCTCCTACAATGAGCAGTTCTTC. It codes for CASSARSHQNLRSYNEQFF. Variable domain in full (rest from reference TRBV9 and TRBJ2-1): DSGVTQTPKHLITATGQRVTLRCSPRSGDLSVYWYQQSLDQGLQFLIQYYNGEERAKGNILERFSAQQFPDLHSELNLSSLELGDSALYFCASSARSHQNLRSYNEQFFGPGTRLTVL.

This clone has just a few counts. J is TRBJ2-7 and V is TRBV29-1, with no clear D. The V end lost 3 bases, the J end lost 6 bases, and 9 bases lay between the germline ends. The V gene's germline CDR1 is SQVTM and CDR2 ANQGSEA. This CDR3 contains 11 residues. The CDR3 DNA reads TGCAGCGTTGATTTGGGTAGCGAGCAGTACTTC. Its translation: CSVDLGSEQYF.

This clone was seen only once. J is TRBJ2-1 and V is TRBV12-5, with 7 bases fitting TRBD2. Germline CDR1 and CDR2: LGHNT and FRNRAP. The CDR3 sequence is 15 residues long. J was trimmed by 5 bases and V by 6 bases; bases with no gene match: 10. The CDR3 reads CASGSSGSSDNEQFF. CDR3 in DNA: TGTGCTAGTGGGTCTAGCGGTTCCTCAGACAATGAGCAGTTCTTC.